Each of the 8 T cell receptor beta chains below was sequenced from the same sample in a study of blood T cell repertoires in COVID-19. The assay was immunoSEQ multiplex PCR, and TCRdb's table has in-frame clones only and misses some. The data show 200,000 or so clones, approximately 80% seen once. Sequencing used peripheral blood. The receptors shown here come from a human donor with acute or convalescent COVID-19. The donor label of this sample is uncertain.

This clone was seen a handful of times. V and J are TRBV12-5 and TRBJ2-4; 9 bases map to TRBD1. V lost 3 bases, J lost 8 bases, and 11 bases stayed unmatched. Per the germline V gene, CDR1 is LGHNT and CDR2 is FRNRAP. The CDR3 extends over 16 amino acids. The CDR3 reads CASGFYGRDRVDIQYF. The CDR3 DNA reads as TGTGCTAGTGGTTTTTATGGGCGGGACAGGGTCGACATTCAGTACTTC. Full variable domain (missing parts from reference TRBV12-5 and TRBJ2-4): DARVTQTPRHKVTEMGQEVTMRCQPILGHNTVFWYRQTMMQGLELLAYFRNRAPLDDSGMPKDRFSAEMPDATLATLKIQPSEPRDSAVYFCASGFYGRDRVDIQYFGAGTRLSVL.

V usage is TRBV15 and J usage is TRBJ1-3; 8 bases are shared with TRBD1. The CDR3 covers 17 residues. V shed 2 bases and J 1 base; nucleotides not matched to a gene: 7. CDR1 is LNHNV and CDR2 is YYDKDF in the germline V gene (reference sequence). CDR3 sequence reads: CATSRIGQGRSGNTIYF. The CDR3, as DNA: TGTGCCACCAGCAGAATTGGACAGGGAAGGTCTGGAAACACCATATATTTT.

The chain employs TRBV2 and TRBJ1-6; D may be TRBD1 (6 bases). The CDR3 runs 13 residues. Germline CDR1 reads SNHLY; CDR2 reads FYNNEI. Trimming removed 8 bases from V and 10 bases from J, with 15 bases in between. The CDR3 coding sequence is TGTGCCAGCGAAGGGGGAGGGAGCTCACCCCTCCACTTT. This translates into CASEGGGSSPLHF. The variable domain in full, completed from reference TRBV2 and TRBJ1-6, reads EPEVTQTPSHQVTQMGQEVILRCVPISNHLYFYWYRQILGQKVEFLVSFYNNEISEKSEIFDDQFSVERPDGSNFTLKIRSTKLEDSAMYFCASEGGGSSPLHFGNGTRLTVT.

This clone was recorded once. This chain links TRBV28 with TRBJ1-6, with D hard to call. The V end lost 3 bases, the J end lost 6 bases, and 9 bases lay between the germline ends. This CDR3 contains 14 residues. Germline V lookup: CDR1 MDHEN, CDR2 SYDVKM. The CDR3 region has the DNA TGTGCCAGCAGTTTCGCACAGACTAATTCACCCCTCCACTTT. It is translated as CASSFAQTNSPLHF.

The chain uses TRBV6-5 and TRBJ1-6, with TRBD1 matching 7 bases. The CDR3 is 14 residues long. The germline CDR1 and CDR2 sequences are MNHEY and SVGAGI. Trimming at V came to 7 bases and at J to 7 bases, leaving 7 bases not matched to a gene. DNA of the CDR3: TGTGCCAGCACCCAGACAGGGCGAAATTCACCCCTCCACTTT. It yields the protein CASTQTGRNSPLHF.

The chain recombines TRBV20-1 with TRBJ2-5, with D perhaps matching TRBD1 (5 bases). CDR3 length: 13 residues. Germline V gene data show CDR1 as DFQATT and CDR2 as SNEGSKA (reference sequence). Trimming took 3 bases from V and 4 from J, leaving 12 bases between them. CDR3: CSASRSGRETQYF. The DNA of the CDR3 is TGCAGTGCTAGTAGGTCAGGGCGAGAGACCCAGTACTTC.

The CDR3 bases are TGCAGCGTCTCGACAGCCGAGAGGACCCAGTACTTC. Translating it yields CSVSTAERTQYF. The rearrangement joins TRBV29-1 to TRBJ2-5, with a possible D match to TRBD1 (5 bases). Trimming cost V 6 bases and J 7 bases, with 15 bases left between them. CDR1 is SQVTM and CDR2 is ANQGSEA in the germline V gene. The CDR3 covers 12 residues.

This clone appeared a few times. CDR3 protein: CASSSSVFTEAFF. DNA for the CDR3: TGTGCCAGCAGCTCCTCGGTATTCACTGAAGCTTTCTTT. The V gene is TRBV5-4, the J gene TRBJ1-1, with D uncertain. Trimming removed 3 bases from V and 4 bases from J, with 10 bases in between. Germline V gene sequence: CDR1 SGHNT, CDR2 YYREEE (reference sequence). This CDR3 has 13 amino acids.